Below, one T cell receptor beta chain is given with its context. Germline-derived CDR1 and CDR2 are MNHEY and SMNVEV (reference sequence). The length of the CDR3 is 14 residues. V lost 3 bases to trimming and J lost 9 bases, with 18 bases between them. This entry is derived from a study of blood T cell repertoires in COVID-19. Across the study: Both acute and convalescent COVID-19 samples were obtained from the United States, Italy and Spain. The cDNA or gDNA used as material had been derived from T cells, B-cell-depleted T cells, or PBMCs.

Authors' analysis steps: Estimation of nucleated cell counts was performed using reference gene primer amplification. Assay: immunoSEQ multiplex PCR; the TCRdb copy retains only in-frame clones and omits some. D and trimming were read from the DNA, whereas the V and J calls and clone size are those reported in that table. The sample shows some 280,000 clones, around 89% of them seen only once. The clonotype comes from a woman in her fifties or sixties with acute or convalescent COVID-19. Material: peripheral blood. This chain uses TRBV27 with TRBJ2-7; tentative D call: TRBD2 (6 bases). The DNA for the CDR3 is TGTGCCAGCAGTTTGGACCGGGGGAGATCGGTGCAGTACTTC. Its protein is CASSLDRGRSVQYF.